The 18 T cell receptor beta chains given below trace back to one sample, sequenced in a study of T-cell reconstitution after alpha-beta-depleted transplantation in children. Using unique molecular identifiers, the investigators prepared the TCRbeta library. TCRdb called the PCR reads again in MiXCR, with one record for every CDR3 protein. The sample contains 600,000 to 700,000 distinct CDR3 sequences, 13% of which appear only once. The source was PBMCs, collected before TCRalphabeta/CD19-depleted stem cell transplant. All receptors come from a girl aged 2 to 9 with congenital amegakaryocytic thrombocytopenia, due to receive a stem cell transplant.

This clonotype was counted at least ten times. The chain carries TRBV29-1 and TRBJ2-7; 9 nucleotides line up with TRBD1. The CDR3 spans 16 residues. Germline V gene lookup returns CDR1 SQVTM and CDR2 ANQGSEA. The V segment lost 1 base and the J segment 5 bases; nucleotides outside the gene matches: 12. In nucleotides, the CDR3 is TGCAGCGTTGAAGTTTGGGGACAGGGATCAGTGAACGAGCAGTACTTC. Its translation: CSVEVWGQGSVNEQYF.

This clonotype was observed a handful of times. The V call is TRBV5-6, the J call TRBJ2-1, with D perhaps matching TRBD1 or TRBD2 (5 bases each). V shed 4 bases and J shed 8 bases, with 19 bases lying between them. Germline V gene data show CDR1 as SGHDT and CDR2 as YYEEEE. CDR3 length equals 15 residues. This CDR3 reads CASSHRGGIFYEQFF. CDR3 nucleotide sequence: TGTGCCAGCAGCCACCGGGGCGGAATTTTTTATGAGCAGTTCTTC.

There are a few counts of this clonotype. The chain has TRBV5-1 and TRBJ2-3, with TRBD1 as a possible D gene (6 bases). The CDR3 is 13 amino acids. V lost 5 bases, J lost 2 bases, and 9 bases lay in between. Germline-derived CDR1 and CDR2 are SGHRS and YFSETQ. In DNA, the CDR3 is TGCGCCAGCAGGACAGGAACCACAGATACGCAGTATTTT. Translating it yields CASRTGTTDTQYF.

This clonotype was observed many times. The V gene is TRBV5-1, the J gene TRBJ1-3; no reliable D call. Germline lookup yields CDR1 SGHRS and CDR2 YFSETQ. Trimming shortened V by 1 base and J by 6 bases, and 20 bases separated the two germline ends. The CDR3 covers 17 residues. The CDR3: CASSLSEQTAMVNTIYF. CDR3 coding DNA: TGCGCCAGCAGCTTGAGCGAACAAACAGCAATGGTAAACACCATATATTTT.

This clonotype came up many times. The chain combines TRBV12-3 or TRBV12-4 with TRBJ2-3; no definite D call. V lost 5 bases to trimming and J lost 2 bases, with 5 bases between them. The CDR3 is 12 residues long. CDR3 bases: TGTGCCAGCAGTCGCATCACAGATACGCAGTATTTT. Protein product: CASSRITDTQYF.

This clonotype occurred many times. This chain joins TRBV2 and TRBJ2-3; maybe TRBD2 (6 bases). The CDR3 spans 13 residues. V was cut by 6 bases and J by 0 bases, with 7 bases left in between. CDR1 and CDR2 (germline): SNHLY, FYNNEI. CDR3 in DNA: TGTGCCAGCAGCGGACTAAGCACAGATACGCAGTATTTT. Amino acid sequence: CASSGLSTDTQYF.

This clonotype was seen many times. The chain is built from TRBV4-1 and TRBJ2-3, with no clear D. The CDR3 length is 14 residues. Per the germline V gene, CDR1 is MGHRA and CDR2 is YSYEKL. Trimming took 4 bases from V and 9 from J, leaving 17 bases between them. The CDR3 sequence is CASSPPDQLRTQYF. CDR3 nucleotides: TGCGCCAGCAGCCCTCCGGACCAGCTGAGGACGCAGTATTTT.

This clonotype was observed at least ten times. The chain is built from TRBV29-1 and TRBJ2-5, with D perhaps assigned TRBD1 or TRBD2 (5 bases each). V was trimmed by 5 bases and J by 4 bases, leaving 11 bases between them. Germline lookup yields CDR1 SQVTM and CDR2 ANQGSEA. The CDR3 consists of 12 residues. Written as DNA, the CDR3 is TGCAGCGTTACCGGGACCGCAGAGACCCAGTACTTC. This codes for CSVTGTAETQYF.

In its sample, this clonotype was seen many times. This sequence joins TRBV5-1 and TRBJ2-7, with D tentatively TRBD2 (5 bases). This CDR3 is 17 amino acids long. Germline V CDR1 and CDR2: SGHRS, YFSETQ. V lost 0 bases and J 0 bases, leaving 16 bases between the germline ends. Here the CDR3 DNA reads TGCGCCAGCAGCTTGGAGCCCTTAGCGTTCTTCTCCTACGAGCAGTACTTC. This encodes CASSLEPLAFFSYEQYF.

V is TRBV3-1 and J is TRBJ2-7; possible D gene TRBD2, 5 bases. This CDR3 contains 16 residues. Germline V gene sequence: CDR1 LGHDT, CDR2 YNNKEL (reference sequence). V was pared by 2 bases and J by 4 bases, with 18 bases between. CDR3 nucleotide sequence: TGTGCCAGCAGCCAATATCTCCTCGTAGCGTCTTACGAGCAGTACTTC. Amino acids: CASSQYLLVASYEQYF.

This clonotype came up a few times. The rearrangement joins TRBV7-8 to TRBJ2-1; D may be TRBD1 or TRBD2 (5 bases each). The CDR3 sequence is 16 residues long. CDR1 SGHVS and CDR2 FQNEAQ come from the germline V gene. The ends were cut back, 2 bases at V and 2 bases at J, with 13 bases in the middle. The CDR3 spells CASSLLRGEPYNEQFF. DNA for the CDR3: TGTGCCAGCAGCTTATTAAGGGGAGAACCCTACAATGAGCAGTTCTTC.

V is TRBV3-1 and J is TRBJ2-1; 7 nucleotides match TRBD1. This CDR3 is 14 amino acids long. The ends lost 3 bases at V and 9 bases at J; junction bases unmatched: 8. Germline V gives CDR1 LGHDT, CDR2 YNNKEL (reference sequence). CDR3 in amino acids: CASSHRQGTGEQFF. The CDR3 nucleotides read TGTGCCAGCAGCCACAGACAGGGAACCGGTGAGCAGTTCTTC.

This clonotype occurred many times. The rearrangement uses TRBV12-3 or TRBV12-4 and TRBJ1-2; D remains ambiguous. V lost 8 bases and J lost 8, with 18 bases in between. The length of the CDR3 is 13 residues. The CDR3 sequence is CASAWTFLGGYTF. Written as DNA, the CDR3 is TGTGCCAGCGCCTGGACCTTCCTGGGGGGCTACACCTTC.

This clonotype was seen at least ten times. The V gene is TRBV15, the J gene TRBJ2-2, with a possible D match to TRBD2 (6 bases). Germline CDR1 and CDR2: LNHNV and YYDKDF (reference sequence). This CDR3 is built from 15 residues. Trimming removed 4 bases at V and 5 bases at J, with 14 bases between. In DNA form, the CDR3 reads TGTGCCACCAGCACAACATACGGGAGAACCGGGGAGCTGTTTTTT. Protein product: CATSTTYGRTGELFF.

This clonotype was observed at least ten times. The chain couples TRBV29-1 to TRBJ2-2; D is unclear. The V gene lost 6 bases and the J gene lost 4 bases, with 6 bases spanning the gap. This CDR3 region has 11 residues. CDR1 and CDR2 from the germline V gene are SQVTM and ANQGSEA. CDR3 DNA: TGCAGCGTCTTTTTCACCGGGGAGCTGTTTTTT. Its protein product is CSVFFTGELFF.

The sample holds many counts of this clonotype. The rearrangement joins TRBV10-3 to TRBJ2-3; D is unresolved. The CDR3 has 12 amino acids. In germline, CDR1 is ENHRY, CDR2 SYGVKD. Trimming shortened V by 2 bases and J by 4 bases, and 4 bases separated the two germline ends. CDR3 sequence reads: CAISERADTQYF. The CDR3 DNA reads as TGTGCCATCAGTGAGAGGGCAGATACGCAGTATTTT.

This chain joins TRBV28 and TRBJ2-2, with D possibly being TRBD2 (5 bases). The CDR3 contains 15 residues. The V gene lost 3 bases and the J gene lost 7 bases, with 15 bases spanning the gap. Germline loops: CDR1 MDHEN, CDR2 SYDVKM. As DNA, the CDR3 is TGTGCCAGCAGTTTTCGGGGAGAGCGTGGCGGGGAGCTGTTTTTT. Translating gives CASSFRGERGGELFF. Together with reference TRBV28 and TRBJ2-2, the CDR3 gives the full variable domain: DVKVTQSSRYLVKRTGEKVFLECVQDMDHENMFWYRQDPGLGLRLIYFSYDVKMKEKGDIPEGYSVSREKKERFSLILESASTNQTSMYLCASSFRGERGGELFFGEGSRLTVL.

For this clonotype: A read error may be the cause here, since a much bigger clone is one base away. This chain joins TRBV28 and TRBJ2-7; no clear D gene. V lost 2 bases and J 5 bases, leaving 13 bases between the germline ends. Germline V gene sequence: CDR1 MDHEN, CDR2 SYDVKM. The CDR3 loop spans 14 amino acids. CDR3 sequence: CASSLGSLTHEQYF. CDR3 nucleotides: TGTGCCAGCAGTTTAGGTTCCCTGACGCACGAGCAGTACTTC.